This TCR beta chain is drawn from a study of blood T cell dynamics during melanoma immunotherapy. Study outcomes and limitations: Clones driving repertoire changes may be melanoma-specific or general immune activation.

TCRdb keeps only in-frame clones here, not all; method: immunoSEQ multiplex PCR. The repertoire has 6,000 to 8,500 clones, 70% to 90% of them found once; the top ten carry roughly 5.2%. Time point defined: week 3, after first cycle of checkpoint inhibitor. V was clipped by 2 bases and J by 5 bases, with 2 bases between them. Germline assignment: CDR1 MNHEY and CDR2 SVGAGI. The CDR3 loop spans 11 amino acids. Comment on this clone: The antigen is undetermined.

The input for sequencing was blood, taken from a patient treated with checkpoint blockade. This receptor was taken from a human donor with melanoma. This sequence joins TRBV6-5 and TRBJ2-3, with unresolved D. CDR3 in amino acids: CASSYRDTQYF. CDR3 DNA sequence: TGTGCCAGCAGTTACCGAGATACGCAGTATTTT.